Reported below is one T cell receptor (beta chain). This was a deep-level run. The replicate PCRs on unsorted PBMC were given 250 to 350 ng DNA, which is tens of thousands of T cell genomes. Clones were read by immunoSEQ multiplex PCR, and TCRdb kept only the in-frame ones, dropping some. The data show 530,000 or so clones, with 75% to 80% seen just once and approximately 12% held by the top ten. The data are from a study of shared clonotypes between healthy human individuals. The CDR3 is made up of 18 amino acids. After removal of 0 bases from V and 5 bases from J, the junction contained 17 bases not matched to a gene. CDR1 is GTSNPN and CDR2 is SVGIG in the germline V gene (reference sequence).

Sequences were obtained from PBMCs. The chain carries TRBV30 and TRBJ1-2; TRBD1 agrees at 8 bases. The TCR was taken from a woman in her thirties or forties in good health. Some clones in this sample may be carry-over from other donors' samples. This chain's CDR3 is CAWSVTPIRTGSGYGYTF. CDR3 DNA sequence: TGTGCCTGGAGTGTTACTCCGATCAGGACAGGGAGCGGATATGGCTACACCTTC.